A selection of T cell receptor beta chains follows, all from one sample in a study of OX40 agonist ivuxolimab in advanced cancers. Clones were read by immunoSEQ multiplex PCR, and TCRdb kept only the in-frame ones, dropping some. Of 65,000 to 75,000 clones in the sample, roughly 90% were seen once. The sample in question was CD4+ or CD8+ T cells sorted from blood, obtained in a trial of the OX40 agonist ivuxolimab. The source of these receptors is an adult with an advanced solid tumor such as melanoma, head and neck, liver or kidney cancer. Each CDR3 is given with its conserved first and last residue. The D gene is left open where the match is weak. Expanded clones are given a class, and other clones once, few, many or no size at all.

j_gene | v_gene | d_gene | abundance | CDR3aa | CDR3nt
TRBJ1-1 | TRBV6-5 | TRBD1 | . | CASSYSSTPGQLKAFF | TGTGCCAGCAGTTACTCGTCCACACCGGGACAGTTAAAAGCTTTCTTT
TRBJ2-6 | TRBV18 | . | once | CASSLTGPSGANVLTF | TGTGCCAGCTCACTTACAGGGCCCTCTGGGGCCAACGTCCTGACTTTC
TRBJ2-3 | TRBV6-1 | . | . | CASRLSDTQYF | TGTGCCAGCCGTCTCTCAGATACGCAGTATTTT
TRBJ2-1 | TRBV5-4 | TRBD2 | . | CASSQPIAGGSEQFF | TGTGCCAGCAGCCAGCCGATAGCGGGAGGTTCTGAGCAGTTCTTC
TRBJ2-3 | TRBV11-2 | . | . | CASSTDTQYF | TGTGCCAGCAGCACAGATACGCAGTATTTT
TRBJ2-5 | TRBV27 | . | . | CASTGADQETQYF | TGTGCCAGCACCGGGGCTGATCAAGAGACCCAGTACTTC
TRBJ1-2 | TRBV4-2 | TRBD1 | medium-sized | CASSPTGTGIYGYTF | TGTGCCAGCAGCCCAACCGGGACAGGGATCTATGGCTACACCTTC
TRBJ1-5 | TRBV7-8 | . | . | CASSSPSRGGHSNQPQHF | TGTGCCAGCAGCTCCCCATCTCGGGGCGGCCATAGCAATCAGCCCCAGCATTTT
TRBJ2-5 | TRBV20-1 | . | . | CSARVKETQYF | TGCAGTGCTAGAGTTAAAGAGACCCAGTACTTC
TRBJ2-5 | TRBV18 | . | . | CASSPPSGPETQYF | TGTGCCAGCTCACCACCGTCAGGGCCAGAGACCCAGTACTTC
TRBJ1-1 | TRBV11-1 | . | once | CASSPKGRSRDTEAFF | TGTGCCAGCAGCCCCAAGGGGAGGTCGAGGGACACTGAAGCTTTCTTT
TRBJ1-5 | TRBV28 | . | few | CASRKQSNQPQHF | TGTGCCAGCAGAAAGCAAAGCAATCAGCCCCAGCATTTT
TRBJ1-1 | TRBV18 | . | . | CASSTQVENTEAFF | TGTGCCAGCTCAACCCAGGTGGAGAACACTGAAGCTTTCTTT
TRBJ2-7 | TRBV18 | TRBD1 | . | CASGGTGIFYEQYF | TGTGCCAGCGGAGGGACAGGGATTTTCTACGAGCAGTACTTC
TRBJ2-2 | TRBV2 | TRBD2 | . | CASMSSGSDTGELFF | TGTGCCAGCATGTCTAGCGGGAGTGACACCGGGGAGCTGTTTTTT
TRBJ1-4 | TRBV4-2 | TRBD1 | . | CASSQVGTGKGEKLFF | TGTGCCAGCAGCCAAGTTGGGACAGGGAAGGGAGAAAAACTGTTTTTT
TRBJ1-4 | TRBV7-8 | . | . | CASSLSGALNEKLFF | TGTGCCAGCAGCCTCTCGGGGGCTCTTAATGAAAAACTGTTTTTT
TRBJ2-1 | TRBV6-1 | . | . | CASIWQSEQFF | TGTGCCAGCATTTGGCAAAGTGAGCAGTTCTTC
TRBJ2-7 | TRBV6-1 | TRBD1 | . | CASSRQGSSEQYF | TGTGCCAGCAGTCGACAGGGGAGCTCCGAGCAGTACTTC
TRBJ2-1 | TRBV2 | TRBD2 | few | CASSGPAGYRNEQFF | TGTGCCAGCAGTGGACCAGCGGGGTATCGAAATGAGCAGTTCTTC
TRBJ1-1 | TRBV18 | TRBD1 | . | CASSPGTGINTEAFF | TGTGCCAGCTCACCAGGGACAGGTATTAACACTGAAGCTTTCTTT
TRBJ1-3 | TRBV27 | . | . | CASSLSGPLVGNTIYF | TGTGCCAGCAGTTTATCTGGCCCCCTCGTTGGGAACACCATATATTTT
TRBJ2-5 | TRBV12-5 | TRBD2 | . | CASGNGLAGGETQYF | TGTGCTAGTGGTAACGGACTAGCGGGAGGAGAGACCCAGTACTTC